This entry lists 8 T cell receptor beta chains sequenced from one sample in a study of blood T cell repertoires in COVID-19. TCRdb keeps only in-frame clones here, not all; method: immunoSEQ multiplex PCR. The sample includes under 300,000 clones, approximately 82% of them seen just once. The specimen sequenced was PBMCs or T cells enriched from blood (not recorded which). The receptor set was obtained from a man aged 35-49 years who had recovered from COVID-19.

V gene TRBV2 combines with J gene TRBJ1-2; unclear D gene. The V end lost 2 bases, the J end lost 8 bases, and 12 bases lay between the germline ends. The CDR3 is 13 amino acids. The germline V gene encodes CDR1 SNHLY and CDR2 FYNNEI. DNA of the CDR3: TGTGCCAGCAGTGAAACGCCCCTAGGCGGCTACACCTTC. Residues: CASSETPLGGYTF. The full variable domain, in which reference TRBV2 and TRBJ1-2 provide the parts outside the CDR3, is EPEVTQTPSHQVTQMGQEVILRCVPISNHLYFYWYRQILGQKVEFLVSFYNNEISEKSEIFDDQFSVERPDGSNFTLKIRSTKLEDSAMYFCASSETPLGGYTFGSGTRLTVV.

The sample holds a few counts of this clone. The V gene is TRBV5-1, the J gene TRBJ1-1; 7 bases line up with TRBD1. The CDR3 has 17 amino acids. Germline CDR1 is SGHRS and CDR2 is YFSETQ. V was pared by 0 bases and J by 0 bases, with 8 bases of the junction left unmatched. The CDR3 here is CASSLVGTAVMNTEAFF. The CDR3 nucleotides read TGCGCCAGCAGCTTGGTGGGGACAGCCGTTATGAACACTGAAGCTTTCTTT.

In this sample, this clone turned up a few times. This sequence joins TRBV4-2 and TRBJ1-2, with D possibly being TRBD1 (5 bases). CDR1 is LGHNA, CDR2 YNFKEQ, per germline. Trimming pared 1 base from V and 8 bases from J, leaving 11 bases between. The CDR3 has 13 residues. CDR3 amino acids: CASSQGQSSGYTF. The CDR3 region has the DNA TGTGCCAGCAGCCAAGGACAGAGCTCCGGCTACACCTTC.

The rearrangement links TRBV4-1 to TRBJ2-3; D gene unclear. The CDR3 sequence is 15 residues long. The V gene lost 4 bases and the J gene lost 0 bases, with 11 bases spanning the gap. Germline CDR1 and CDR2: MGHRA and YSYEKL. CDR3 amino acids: CASSPRVGSTDTQYF. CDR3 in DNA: TGCGCCAGCAGCCCTCGGGTGGGTAGCACAGATACGCAGTATTTT.

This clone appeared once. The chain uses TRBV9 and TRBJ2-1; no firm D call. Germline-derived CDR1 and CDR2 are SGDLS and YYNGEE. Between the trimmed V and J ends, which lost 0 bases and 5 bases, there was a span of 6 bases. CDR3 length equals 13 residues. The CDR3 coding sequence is TGTGCCAGCAGCGTAGCTACGAACAATGAGCAGTTCTTC. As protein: CASSVATNNEQFF.

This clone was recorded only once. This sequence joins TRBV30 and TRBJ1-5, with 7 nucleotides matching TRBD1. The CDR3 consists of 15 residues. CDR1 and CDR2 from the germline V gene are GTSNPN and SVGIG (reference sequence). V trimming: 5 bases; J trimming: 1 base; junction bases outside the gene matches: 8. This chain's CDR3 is CAWGVGTDSNQPQHF. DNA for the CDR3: TGTGCCTGGGGAGTTGGGACAGACAGCAATCAGCCCCAGCATTTT.

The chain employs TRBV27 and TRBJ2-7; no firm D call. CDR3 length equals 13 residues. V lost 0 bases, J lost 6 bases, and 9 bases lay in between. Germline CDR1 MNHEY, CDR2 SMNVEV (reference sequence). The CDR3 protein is CASSLSPRSEQYF. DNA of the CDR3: TGTGCCAGCAGTTTATCACCCAGAAGCGAGCAGTACTTC.

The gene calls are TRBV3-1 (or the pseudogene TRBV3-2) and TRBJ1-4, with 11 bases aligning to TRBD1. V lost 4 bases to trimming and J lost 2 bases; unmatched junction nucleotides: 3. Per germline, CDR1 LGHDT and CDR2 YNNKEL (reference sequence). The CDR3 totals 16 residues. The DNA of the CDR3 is TGTGCCAGCAGCCGCTGGACAGGGGGCACTAATGAAAAACTGTTTTTT. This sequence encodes CASSRWTGGTNEKLFF.